This is a list of T cell receptor beta chains from one sample in a study of shared clonotypes between healthy human individuals. The repertoire was sequenced with immunoSEQ multiplex PCR; TCRdb's copy has only in-frame clones and lacks some. The table lists 1,100,000 or so clones, approximately 80% of them singletons. The sample comprised memory CD4+ T cells from PBMCs. The receptor set was obtained from a man younger than 30 in good health. Some clones in this sample may be carry-over from other donors' samples. The CDR3 runs from the conserved cysteine through the conserved F or W. A D gene is named only where the DNA matches it firmly. Size is omitted from some rows. Given values are once, few, many or a class for expanded clones.

d_gene	abundance	j_gene	v_gene	CDR3nt	CDR3aa
.	many	TRBJ2-5	TRBV13	TGTGCCAGCAGCCCCGGGACTGTCCAAGAGACCCAGTACTTC	CASSPGTVQETQYF
TRBD2	few	TRBJ2-5	TRBV5-1	TGCGCCAGCAGCTCAGAGCGGGGGGAGGAGACCCAGTACTTC	CASSSERGEETQYF
.	.	TRBJ1-1	TRBV6-5	TGTGCCAGCAGTTACTCGACTGTGAACACTGAAGCTTTCTTT	CASSYSTVNTEAFF
TRBD1	.	TRBJ1-2	TRBV27	TGTGCCAGCAGTCGAACAGGGGTCGACTATGGCTACACCTTC	CASSRTGVDYGYTF
TRBD1	.	TRBJ2-5	TRBV18	TGTGCCAGCTCACTTATAAAGGGGACAGGGGGCATGAAAGAGACCCAGTACTTC	CASSLIKGTGGMKETQYF
.	.	TRBJ2-7	TRBV28	TGTGCCAGCAGTCCCGACAGAGGGGCCTACGAGCAGTACTTC	CASSPDRGAYEQYF
.	.	TRBJ2-5	TRBV6-1	TGTGCCAGCAGTGAAGGGCCCGGGAGGACCCAGTACTTC	CASSEGPGRTQYF
.	once	TRBJ1-1	TRBV5-1	TGCGCCAGCACGGACTTTGGTGGTCCGAACACTGAAGCTTTCTTT	CASTDFGGPNTEAFF
.	.	TRBJ1-2	TRBV28	TGTGCCAGCAGGCTGGGCGGGCAGGAGGGCTACACCTTC	CASRLGGQEGYTF
.	.	TRBJ1-2	TRBV2	TGTGCCAGCAGTGAGACCCTCCACGGCTACACCTTC	CASSETLHGYTF
.	.	TRBJ1-3	TRBV30	TGTGCCTGGAGCGTCAGCGCGGGAAACACCATATATTTT	CAWSVSAGNTIYF
TRBD1	.	TRBJ2-7	TRBV2	TGTGCCAGCAAGGACAGGATTACCTACGAGCAGTACTTC	CASKDRITYEQYF
.	.	TRBJ1-1	TRBV5-5	TGTGCCAGCAGCCTGTGGGTGGGGAACACTGAAGCTTTCTTT	CASSLWVGNTEAFF
TRBD2	.	TRBJ2-7	TRBV18	TGTGCCAGCTCACCGGAGACTAGCGCCAACTCCTACGAGCAGTACTTC	CASSPETSANSYEQYF
.	.	TRBJ2-5	TRBV29-1	TGCAGCGTCCCCGGTGGTAGGAAAGAGACCCAGTACTTC	CSVPGGRKETQYF
.	once	TRBJ2-5	TRBV5-6	TGTGCCAGCACCACCTCCCAAGAGACCCAGTACTTC	CASTTSQETQYF
TRBD2	.	TRBJ2-1	TRBV5-4	TGTGCCAGCAGCTTGGGTGGGACTACCGTGCAGTTCTTC	CASSLGGTTVQFF
.	.	TRBJ2-5	TRBV18	TGTGCCAGCTCACCGGGCAGCCCTCAAGAGACCCAGTACTTC	CASSPGSPQETQYF
.	.	TRBJ2-2	TRBV6-1	TGTGCCAGCAGTGAAGCTGGCGGGGAGCTGTTTTTT	CASSEAGGELFF
.	once	TRBJ2-2	TRBV7-3	TGTGCCAGCAGCCCGACGAACACCGGGGAGCTGTTTTTT	CASSPTNTGELFF
TRBD2	.	TRBJ2-3	TRBV7-9	TGTGCCAGCAGCCCCGGGACTAGCGGAGATACGCAGTATTTT	CASSPGTSGDTQYF
TRBD1	.	TRBJ2-1	TRBV7-2	TGTGCCAGCAGCTACAGGGGGGACCTCACCTACAATGAGCAGTTCTTC	CASSYRGDLTYNEQFF
.	.	TRBJ1-1	TRBV19	TGTGCCAGTAGTATTCCAGGGAGCACTGAAGCTTTCTTT	CASSIPGSTEAFF
.	.	TRBJ2-7	TRBV14	TGTGCCAGCAGTTTACAGGGACTCCAGTACTTC	CASSLQGLQYF
.	.	TRBJ2-5	TRBV7-9	TGTGCCAGCAGCGAAACAGAGACCCAGTACTTC	CASSETETQYF
.	.	TRBJ2-2	TRBV9	TGTGCCAGCAGCGTAGGACGAAGCGACACCGGGGAGCTGTTTTTT	CASSVGRSDTGELFF
.	.	TRBJ2-1	TRBV5-1	TGCGCCAGCAGCCGTTTCGGTGATACGGGAGCAGGCAATGAGCAGTTCTTC	CASSRFGDTGAGNEQFF
.	.	TRBJ2-7	TRBV4-3	TGCGCCAGCAGCCAAGAGAGCCCAGCAGCCGAGCAGTACTTC	CASSQESPAAEQYF
.	.	TRBJ1-1	TRBV5-1	TGCGCCAGCAGCTTGTATCCAGGCCCCTCGAACACTGAAGCTTTCTTT	CASSLYPGPSNTEAFF
.	.	TRBJ2-1	TRBV20-1	TGCAGTGCCGGAGAATATGAGCAGTTCTTC	CSAGEYEQFF
.	few	TRBJ2-5	TRBV5-4	TGTGCCAGCAGCTTGGAAGCGGCCCCTGCCTTACAAGCGGCCCAGTACTTC	CASSLEAAPALQAAQYF
.	once	TRBJ1-2	TRBV11-3	TGTGCCAGCAGCTTAGATCATGAGAGCCCGAACTATGGCTACACCTTC	CASSLDHESPNYGYTF
.	.	TRBJ2-7	TRBV28	TGTGCCAGCAGAGGCCGGGCAGGACCCTACGAGCAGTACTTC	CASRGRAGPYEQYF
.	.	TRBJ1-2	TRBV14	TGTGCCAGCAGCCAAGGGACAGCCTATGGCTACACCTTC	CASSQGTAYGYTF
TRBD1	.	TRBJ2-7	TRBV6-6	TGTGCCAGCACCCACCGACAGGGCCACGAGCAGTACTTC	CASTHRQGHEQYF
.	.	TRBJ2-7	TRBV6-5	TGTGCCAGCAGTTACTCGCGCAACTACGAGCAGTACTTC	CASSYSRNYEQYF
TRBD2	.	TRBJ2-5	TRBV28	TGTGCCAGCAGTTTTTACGCGGGAGCGACCCAGTACTTC	CASSFYAGATQYF
.	once	TRBJ2-2	TRBV5-4	TGTGCCAGCAGTTCGGCCGGGGAGCTGTTTTTT	CASSSAGELFF
.	.	TRBJ2-7	TRBV5-1	TGCGCCAGCAGCCTGTGGACAGGATCAGCGGGAAGCTCCTACGAGCAGTACTTC	CASSLWTGSAGSSYEQYF
TRBD1	.	TRBJ1-2	TRBV9	TGTGCCAGCAGGGGGGACAGGGGAAAGTATGGCTACACCTTC	CASRGDRGKYGYTF
.	.	TRBJ2-7	TRBV14	TGTGCCAGCAGCCCCTTCGGGGACCACTCTCGGTACGAGCAGTACTTC	CASSPFGDHSRYEQYF
.	many	TRBJ2-1	TRBV7-3	TGTGCCAGCAGCTTAAACGGAGGTATTTACAATGAGCAGTTCTTC	CASSLNGGIYNEQFF
TRBD2	.	TRBJ2-1	TRBV5-1	TGCGCCAGCAGCTCGGGACTAGCGGTCATCAATGAGCAGTTCTTC	CASSSGLAVINEQFF
.	.	TRBJ1-4	TRBV29-1	TGCAGCGTCGGGTGGACTAATGAAAAACTGTTTTTT	CSVGWTNEKLFF
.	.	TRBJ2-7	TRBV19	TGTGCCAGTAGCTTGACTGAGAGCTCCTACGAGCAGTACTTC	CASSLTESSYEQYF
TRBD2	.	TRBJ2-1	TRBV7-3	TGTGCCAGCAGCATAGTTAGCGGGAGGGCCAATGAGCAGTTCTTC	CASSIVSGRANEQFF
TRBD2	.	TRBJ2-7	TRBV29-1	TGCAGCGCCGCCCGTCTGGCGGGAGACGAGCAGTACTTC	CSAARLAGDEQYF
TRBD1	.	TRBJ1-1	TRBV28	TGTGCCAGCACCGATGGACAGGGAGGTTTTTCGAGGACTGAAGCTTTCTTT	CASTDGQGGFSRTEAFF
.	.	TRBJ1-2	TRBV4-1	TGCGCCAGCAGCCAAGCTATGGCCACCGGGGACTATGGCTACACCTTC	CASSQAMATGDYGYTF
TRBD1	.	TRBJ1-2	TRBV28	TGTGCCAGCAAACCCTCCCAAGGGACAGGGGCGGGCTACACCTTC	CASKPSQGTGAGYTF
.	.	TRBJ2-3	TRBV5-8	TGTGCCAGCAGCATACTCAGGGCCGCCGGAGCCACAGATACGCAGTATTTT	CASSILRAAGATDTQYF
.	.	TRBJ2-1	TRBV6-5	TGTGCCAGCAGTTACTCAACAGGCAATGAGCAGTTCTTC	CASSYSTGNEQFF
.	.	TRBJ2-1	TRBV19	TGTGCCAGTAGTGGCCGGGGGCGCGGCAATGAGCAGTTCTTC	CASSGRGRGNEQFF
.	few	TRBJ1-1	TRBV28	TGTGCCAGCACCAAACAGGGCCCTGAAGCTTTCTTT	CASTKQGPEAFF
TRBD2	.	TRBJ2-7	TRBV7-3	TGTGCCAGCAGCTTACTAGCGGGAGGCTACGAGCAGTACTTC	CASSLLAGGYEQYF
.	many	TRBJ2-4	TRBV19	TGTGCCAGTAGTCCCCCCCAGAGGACCAAAAACATTCAGTACTTC	CASSPPQRTKNIQYF
TRBD1	.	TRBJ1-1	TRBV10-2	TGCGCCAGCAGTGTCGGGACAGGGGCTGAAGCTTTCTTT	CASSVGTGAEAFF